This entry lists 2 T cell receptor beta chains sequenced from one sample in a study of shared clonotypes between healthy human individuals. The method was immunoSEQ multiplex PCR; TCRdb's version includes in-frame clones alone and lacks a portion of them. The table lists 2 million to 2.5 million clones, less than 95% of them singletons, with approximately 0.4% in the top ten. Sample: naive CD4+ T cells from PBMCs. The subset was: CD45RA+ positively selected. The source of these receptors is a man in his late teens or twenties in good health. Some clones in this sample may be carry-over from other donors' samples.

The chain is built from TRBV7-2 and TRBJ1-2; D not certain. CDR1 is SGHTA and CDR2 is FQGNSA in the germline V gene. Trimming shortened V by 2 bases and J by 7 bases, and 14 bases separated the two germline ends. The CDR3 sequence is 14 residues long. In DNA form, the CDR3 reads TGTGCCAGCAGCTTACCCCCCGCTTTTGGTGGCTACACCTTC. Its protein product is CASSLPPAFGGYTF.

The V call is TRBV30, the J call TRBJ1-6; tentative D call: TRBD1 (6 bases). The CDR3 has 16 amino acids. Trimming stripped 7 bases from V and 9 bases from J, with 25 bases between. Germline V CDR1 and CDR2: GTSNPN, SVGIG (reference sequence). CDR3 protein: CASTSRGPGVGSPLHF. Here the CDR3 DNA reads TGTGCCTCAACCTCCAGGGGACCCGGGGTTGGTTCACCCCTCCACTTT.